These 10 T cell receptor beta chains were all obtained from the same sample, sequenced in a study of blood T cell repertoires in COVID-19. Only in-frame clones appear in the TCRdb table, and some are missing; sequencing was by immunoSEQ multiplex PCR. The sample has 200,000 or so clones, around nine tenths seen once; the top ten hold about 6.6%. The sequencing sample was made of peripheral blood. The receptor set was obtained from a woman in her 40s who had recovered from COVID-19.

The V and J genes are TRBV29-1 and TRBJ2-6; 7 nucleotides match TRBD1. Germline V lookup: CDR1 SQVTM, CDR2 ANQGSEA. This CDR3 has 17 residues. Trimming took 1 base from V and 0 from J; bases not matched to a gene: 6. CDR3: CSVEVEDRNSGANVLTF. Written as DNA, the CDR3 is TGCAGCGTTGAAGTTGAGGACAGGAACTCTGGGGCCAACGTCCTGACTTTC.

This sequence joins TRBV27 and TRBJ1-4; no clear D gene. Trimming stripped 5 bases from V and 7 bases from J, with 14 bases between. Germline loops: CDR1 MNHEY, CDR2 SMNVEV (reference sequence). CDR3 size: 14 residues. The CDR3 coding sequence is TGTGCCAGCAGTCCCTCGGCGGGGAGTGAAAAACTGTTTTTT. Protein product: CASSPSAGSEKLFF.

The V gene is TRBV4-2, the J gene TRBJ1-1, with D possibly TRBD1 on 6 matching bases. CDR3 length: 14 residues. Trimming removed 0 bases from V and 4 bases from J, with 9 bases in between. CDR1 is LGHNA, CDR2 YNFKEQ, per germline. The CDR3, as DNA: TGTGCCAGCAGCCAAGATGGGGGGGCCACTGAAGCTTTCTTT. Protein sequence: CASSQDGGATEAFF.

The chain uses TRBV9 and TRBJ2-3, with 10 bases aligning to TRBD2. The CDR3 sequence is 18 residues long. CDR1 is SGDLS and CDR2 is YYNGEE in the germline V gene. V dropped 0 bases and J dropped 0; count of bases not matched to a gene: 7. CDR3 in amino acids: CASSVEGVTSGSTDTQYF. CDR3 DNA sequence: TGTGCCAGCAGCGTAGAGGGGGTGACTAGCGGGAGCACAGATACGCAGTATTTT.

Concerning this clone itself: The sample holds other DNA sequences that translate to the same CDR3. V usage is TRBV6-5 and J usage is TRBJ1-1; unclear D gene. The CDR3 runs 13 residues. Germline V CDR1 and CDR2: MNHEY, SVGAGI. V was shortened by 0 bases and J by 4 bases, with 6 bases between the two germline ends. CDR3 in DNA: TGTGCCAGCAGTTACTCGAGAGGCACTGAAGCTTTCTTT. This encodes CASSYSRGTEAFF.

V gene TRBV18 combines with J gene TRBJ2-7; 10 bases agree with TRBD2. Germline V CDR1 and CDR2: KGHSH, LQKENI. The junction had 3 bases not matched to a gene; V was cut back by 2 bases and J by 5 bases. CDR3 length: 14 amino acids. CDR3 DNA: TGTGCCAGCTCACCAATAGCGGGAGGAAACGAGCAGTACTTC. Its protein product is CASSPIAGGNEQYF.

The chain links TRBV10-3 to TRBJ2-2; 9 bases align to TRBD1. The germline V gene encodes CDR1 ENHRY and CDR2 SYGVKD. The CDR3 spans 18 residues. The V segment lost 1 base and the J segment 3 bases; nucleotides outside the gene matches: 9. The CDR3 DNA sequence: TGTGCCATCAGTGAGTTTTCACCACAGGGGGCGGACACCGGGGAGCTGTTTTTT. Translation: CAISEFSPQGADTGELFF.

J is TRBJ2-5 and V is TRBV6-5; the match to TRBD2 covers 8 bases. The ends lost 5 bases at V and 4 bases at J; junction bases unmatched: 6. The CDR3 covers 14 residues. Germline values: CDR1 MNHEY, CDR2 SVGAGI. The DNA of the CDR3 is TGTGCCAGCAGTAGTGGGCTAGCGGGAGAGACCCAGTACTTC. Its translation: CASSSGLAGETQYF.

This chain links TRBV10-3 with TRBJ2-6, with D maybe TRBD2 (6 bases). CDR3 size: 17 residues. The germline V gene has CDR1 ENHRY and CDR2 SYGVKD. V lost 4 bases and J 1 base, leaving 14 bases between the germline ends. In DNA form, the CDR3 reads TGTGCCATCAGTGGAACAGCTGGAGGGTCTGGGGCCAACGTCCTGACTTTC. This gives the protein CAISGTAGGSGANVLTF.

The CDR3 region has the DNA TGTGCCAGCAGTCCCGGACTAGCGGGAGGGTCGGACGTCCAAGAGACCCAGTACTTC. Amino acids: CASSPGLAGGSDVQETQYF. J is TRBJ2-5 and V is TRBV28, with 15 bases lining up with TRBD2. V shed 5 bases, J shed 1 base, and the junction held 11 bases outside the gene matches. The CDR3 contains 19 residues. Germline V lookup: CDR1 MDHEN, CDR2 SYDVKM.